This TCR beta chain originates from a study of blood T cell repertoires in COVID-19. For the study at large: The cDNA or gDNA used as material had been derived from T cells, B-cell-depleted T cells, or PBMCs.

Residents of 24 US areas, aged roughly 18 to 89 years, made up the participants. The recovered donors of Cohort 3 showed two negative PCRs, clearance, or symptom resolution. The V end lost 2 bases, the J end lost 6 bases, and 5 bases lay between the germline ends. CDR1 and CDR2 from the germline V gene are DFQATT and SNEGSKA (reference sequence). This CDR3 spans 11 amino acids. Generated by immunoSEQ multiplex PCR, the TCRdb table keeps only in-frame clones and is missing some. Among about 320,000 clones listed, approximately 90% were seen once. Material: PBMCs or T cells enriched from blood (not recorded which). The TCR sequence derives from a woman in her twenties or thirties who had recovered from COVID-19. J is TRBJ2-1 and V is TRBV20-1; D is unclear. The CDR3 DNA reads as TGCAGTGCTAGACTCCTCAATGAGCAGTTCTTC. It codes for CSARLLNEQFF.